Listed here are 14 T cell receptor beta chains from one sample, sequenced in a study of cytomegalovirus exposure and HLA in healthy donors. Data came from immunoSEQ multiplex PCR; TCRdb stores just in-frame clones and leaves some out. Seen here are about 56,000 clones, roughly 92% observed once, and the top ten hold 1.1%. The sequenced sample was PBMCs. All receptors derive from a man aged 18 to 30 in good health and CMV-seronegative.

This clone was counted a few times. The chain employs TRBV28 and TRBJ2-7; 9 bases match TRBD1. V gave up 10 bases and J gave up 5 bases; unmatched junction bases: 9. This CDR3 region has 13 residues. The germline CDR1 and CDR2 sequences are MDHEN and SYDVKM. CDR3 sequence: CANKKTGGNEQYF. In DNA form, the CDR3 reads TGTGCCAACAAAAAAACAGGGGGCAACGAGCAGTACTTC. The complete variable domain, with remaining parts taken from reference TRBV28 and TRBJ2-7, reads DVKVTQSSRYLVKRTGEKVFLECVQDMDHENMFWYRQDPGLGLRLIYFSYDVKMKEKGDIPEGYSVSREKKERFSLILESASTNQTSMYLCANKKTGGNEQYFGPGTRLTVT.

The genes are TRBV10-3 and TRBJ2-7; D is unresolved. Germline V gene data show CDR1 as ENHRY and CDR2 as SYGVKD. There are 12 residues in the CDR3. V was cut by 8 bases and J by 2 bases, with 10 bases left in between. DNA of the CDR3: TGTGCCATCGGCCAGCGTCCCTACGAGCAGTACTTC. Its translation is CAIGQRPYEQYF.

V and J are TRBV7-2 and TRBJ2-2; 8 bases map to TRBD2. J was trimmed by 3 bases and V by 5 bases; bases with no gene match: 5. This CDR3 is 15 amino acids long. CDR1 and CDR2 (germline): SGHTA, FQGNSA. The CDR3 coding sequence is TGTGCCAGCAGCCGAAGCGGGGGCCACACCGGGGAGCTGTTTTTT. The encoded protein is CASSRSGGHTGELFF.

J is TRBJ2-4 and V is TRBV5-3, with 7 bases aligning to TRBD2. TRBV5-3 is designated an ORF whose function remains uncertain. V lost 1 base to trimming and J lost 6 bases; unmatched junction nucleotides: 10. This CDR3 contains 16 residues. In DNA, the CDR3 is TGTGCCAGAAGCTTGCGGCGGGAGTGGAATACAAACATTCAGTACTTC. Its translation: CARSLRREWNTNIQYF.

This sequence joins TRBV5-8 and TRBJ2-2; TRBD2 matches 7 bases. V was pared by 2 bases and J by 2 bases, with 6 bases of the junction left unmatched. CDR1 and CDR2 from the germline V gene are SGHTS and YDEGEE. This CDR3 is built from 16 residues. CDR3 region: CASSFGSGANTGELFF. The CDR3 bases are TGTGCCAGCAGCTTTGGCAGCGGGGCAAACACCGGGGAGCTGTTTTTT.

This clone was seen a few times. The chain has TRBV4-2 and TRBJ2-3, with 7 bases fitting TRBD2. The junction had 3 bases not matched to a gene; V was cut back by 1 base and J by 2 bases. The CDR3 is made up of 15 amino acids. Germline CDR1 and CDR2: LGHNA and YNFKEQ. The CDR3 sequence is CASSQAGDYTDTQYF. CDR3 nucleotide sequence: TGTGCCAGCAGCCAAGCTGGGGACTACACAGATACGCAGTATTTT.

This chain joins TRBV4-1 and TRBJ1-2, with 7 nucleotides matching TRBD1. The trim removed 1 base at V and 4 bases at J, leaving 6 bases unmatched. This CDR3 has 15 amino acids. The germline CDR1 and CDR2 sequences are MGHRA and YSYEKL. The chain's CDR3 is CASSQAGDSPYGYTF. The CDR3 nucleotides are TGCGCCAGCAGCCAAGCCGGGGACAGCCCCTATGGCTACACCTTC.

The chain combines TRBV28 with TRBJ2-7; TRBD2 agrees at 9 bases. The CDR3 has 14 residues. V dropped 4 bases and J dropped 2; count of bases not matched to a gene: 3. Germline lookup yields CDR1 MDHEN and CDR2 SYDVKM. CDR3 coding DNA: TGTGCCAGCAGTTATCTAGCGGGAACCTACGAGCAGTACTTC. It translates to CASSYLAGTYEQYF.

This rearrangement joins TRBV7-8 to TRBJ2-2, with 10 positions matching TRBD2. V lost 10 bases to trimming and J lost 6 bases; unmatched junction nucleotides: 11. This CDR3 is built from 15 residues. Germline V gene data show CDR1 as SGHVS and CDR2 as FQNEAQ. This chain's CDR3 is CATLQPSGSSGELFF. The CDR3 DNA follows: TGTGCCACCCTACAACCTAGCGGGAGTTCCGGGGAGCTGTTTTTT.

The rearrangement joins TRBV7-2 to TRBJ2-5; the D is unclear. CDR1 and CDR2 (germline): SGHTA, FQGNSA. V lost 1 base to trimming and J lost 9 bases, with 6 bases between them. This CDR3 has 11 residues. The CDR3 nucleotides read TGTGCCAGCAGCTTAGGGGCTCCCCAGTACTTC. Its protein product is CASSLGAPQYF.

The CDR3 region is CASSFGLADDKNIQYF. In nucleotides, the CDR3 is TGTGCCAGCAGCTTCGGACTAGCGGACGACAAAAACATTCAGTACTTC. This chain connects TRBV7-6 to TRBJ2-4; 10 nucleotides line up with TRBD2. This CDR3 contains 16 residues. The germline V gene has CDR1 SGHVS and CDR2 FNYEAQ. Losses at the gene ends were 3 bases for V and 3 bases for J; bases not matched to a gene: 5.

This clone was recorded once. The chain couples TRBV4-3 to TRBJ1-1; the D is unclear. Germline lookup yields CDR1 LGHNA and CDR2 YSLEER. The germline V and J ends were trimmed by 0 bases and 4 bases, with 6 bases remaining between them. The CDR3 covers 13 residues. The CDR3 DNA follows: TGCGCCAGCAGCCAAGAGTTCTCCACTGAAGCTTTCTTT. Translated, it gives CASSQEFSTEAFF.

This chain links TRBV6-1 with TRBJ2-1; D is possibly TRBD2 (6 bases). The length of the CDR3 is 14 residues. The V and J ends lost 8 bases and 8 bases respectively, with 19 bases between them. Germline V gives CDR1 MNHNS, CDR2 SASEGT. CDR3 loop: CASFAREKVYEQFF. The DNA of the CDR3 is TGTGCCAGCTTCGCCCGGGAGAAAGTCTATGAGCAGTTCTTC.

The chain carries TRBV28 and TRBJ2-7; 10 bases are a match to TRBD2. Germline loops: CDR1 MDHEN, CDR2 SYDVKM. CDR3 length: 16 amino acids. Trimming at V came to 3 bases and at J to 6 bases, leaving 11 bases not matched to a gene. The CDR3 spells CASSFPVVAGGSEQYF. Here the CDR3 DNA reads TGTGCCAGCAGTTTCCCCGTGGTAGCGGGAGGATCCGAGCAGTACTTC.